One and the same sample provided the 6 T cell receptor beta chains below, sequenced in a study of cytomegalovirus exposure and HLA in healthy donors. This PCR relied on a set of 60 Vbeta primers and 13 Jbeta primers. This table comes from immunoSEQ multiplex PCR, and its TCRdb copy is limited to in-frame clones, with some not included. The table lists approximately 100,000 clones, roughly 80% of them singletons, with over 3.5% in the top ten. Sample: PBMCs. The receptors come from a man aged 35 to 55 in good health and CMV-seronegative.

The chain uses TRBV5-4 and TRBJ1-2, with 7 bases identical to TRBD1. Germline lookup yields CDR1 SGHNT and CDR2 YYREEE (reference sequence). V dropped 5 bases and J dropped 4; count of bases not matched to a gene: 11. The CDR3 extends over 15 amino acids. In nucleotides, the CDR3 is TGTGCCAGCAGTCATGGACAGGATTGGGCCTATGGCTACACCTTC. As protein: CASSHGQDWAYGYTF.

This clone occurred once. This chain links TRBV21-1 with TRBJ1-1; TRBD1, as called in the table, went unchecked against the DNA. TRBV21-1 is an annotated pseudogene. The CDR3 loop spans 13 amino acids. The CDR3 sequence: CASRTTGNTEAFF. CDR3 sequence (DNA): TGTGCCAGCCGGACGACAGGGAACACTGAAGCTTTCTTT.

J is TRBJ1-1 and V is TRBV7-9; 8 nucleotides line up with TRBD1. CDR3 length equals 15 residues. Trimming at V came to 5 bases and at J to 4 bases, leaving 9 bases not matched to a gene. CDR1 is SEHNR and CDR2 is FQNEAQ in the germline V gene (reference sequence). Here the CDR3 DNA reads TGTGCCAGCAGCGCGCAGGGGGCCGTAACCACTGAAGCTTTCTTT. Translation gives CASSAQGAVTTEAFF.

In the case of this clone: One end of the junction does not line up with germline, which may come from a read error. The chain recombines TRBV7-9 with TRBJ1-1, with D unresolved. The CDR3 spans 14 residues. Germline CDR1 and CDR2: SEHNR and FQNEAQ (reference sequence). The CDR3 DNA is TGTTCCAGCAGCCCTAGTTTTGTGGCTGCAGAAGCTTTCTTT. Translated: CSSSPSFVAAEAFF. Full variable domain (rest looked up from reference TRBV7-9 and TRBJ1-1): DTGVSQNPRHKITKRGQNVTFRCDPISEHNRLYWYRQTLGQGPEFLTYFQNEAQLEKSRLLSDRFSAERPKGSFSTLEIQRTEQGDSAMYLCSSSPSFVAAEAFFGQGTRLTVV.

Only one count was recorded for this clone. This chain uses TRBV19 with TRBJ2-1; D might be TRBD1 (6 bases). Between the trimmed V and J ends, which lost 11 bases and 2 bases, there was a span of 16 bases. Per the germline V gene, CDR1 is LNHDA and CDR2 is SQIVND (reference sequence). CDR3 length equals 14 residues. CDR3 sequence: CASRGRDTYNEQFF. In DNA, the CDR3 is TGTGCCTCAAGGGGCCGGGACACCTACAATGAGCAGTTCTTC.

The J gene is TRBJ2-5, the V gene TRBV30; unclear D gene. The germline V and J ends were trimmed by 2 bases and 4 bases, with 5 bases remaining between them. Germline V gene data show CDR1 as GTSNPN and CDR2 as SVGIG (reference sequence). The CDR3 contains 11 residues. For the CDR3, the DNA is TGTGCCTGGAGTATCTTAGAGACCCAGTACTTC. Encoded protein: CAWSILETQYF.